The 10 T cell receptor beta chains in this list originate from one sample, sequenced in a study of T cell repertoires in cytomegalovirus infection. Each CDR3 protein gets one entry after TCRdb re-called the reads with MiXCR. The sample lists approximately 500,000 distinct CDR3 sequences, about 15% occurring once. The sequencing input was CD8+ T cells from PBMCs. The source is a human donor in good health (CMV status not recorded). Some clones in this sample may be carry-over from other donors' samples.

At least ten counts were recorded for this clonotype. V gene TRBV15 combines with J gene TRBJ2-1; no definite D call. Germline loops: CDR1 LNHNV, CDR2 YYDKDF (reference sequence). The length of the CDR3 is 15 residues. With 7 bases removed from V and 3 bases from J, the gap between germline ends came to 16 bases. CDR3 nucleotides: TGTGCCACCACCCCAGCAGGCCAGTTCTACAATGAGCAGTTCTTC. It yields the protein CATTPAGQFYNEQFF.

The gene calls are TRBV9 and TRBJ2-1, with 8 bases lining up with TRBD2. V lost 4 bases to trimming and J lost 0 bases; unmatched junction nucleotides: 9. The CDR3 runs to 17 residues. CDR1 is SGDLS, CDR2 YYNGEE, per germline. The CDR3 loop is CASSPRVAGYSYNEQFF. The CDR3 region has the DNA TGTGCCAGCAGCCCCAGGGTAGCGGGATACTCCTACAATGAGCAGTTCTTC. Complete variable domain (other parts from reference TRBV9 and TRBJ2-1): DSGVTQTPKHLITATGQRVTLRCSPRSGDLSVYWYQQSLDQGLQFLIQYYNGEERAKGNILERFSAQQFPDLHSELNLSSLELGDSALYFCASSPRVAGYSYNEQFFGPGTRLTVL.

This clonotype occurred a few times. The V and J genes are TRBV29-1 and TRBJ2-1, with TRBD1 identical over 11 bases. Per germline, CDR1 SQVTM and CDR2 ANQGSEA. This CDR3 spans 14 amino acids. After removal of 4 bases from V and 7 bases from J, the junction contained 6 bases not matched to a gene. The DNA of the CDR3 is TGCAGCGTTGTGCGGACAGGGGGCAGGAATGAGCAGTTCTTC. Its translation: CSVVRTGGRNEQFF.

This clonotype has just one count. The conserved phenylalanine or tryptophan normally closing the CDR3 is absent here, so this likely arose from a read error. The chain uses TRBV12-3 or TRBV12-4 and TRBJ2-7, with 9 bases aligning to TRBD2. J was trimmed by 4 bases and V by 3 bases; bases with no gene match: 4. There are 14 residues in the CDR3. This CDR3 reads CASSFGLARYEQYC. The DNA for the CDR3 is TGTGCCAGCAGTTTCGGACTAGCGCGGTACGAGCAGTACTGC.

In this sample, this clonotype turned up many times. The V and J genes are TRBV7-3 and TRBJ2-3, with D perhaps given as TRBD1 or TRBD2 (6 bases each). The CDR3 length is 14 residues. Deletions cut 5 bases from V and 0 bases from J, with 9 bases between. Germline CDR1 and CDR2: SGHTA and FQGTGA. The CDR3 sequence is CASSQGGSTDTQYF. For the CDR3, the DNA is TGTGCCAGCAGCCAAGGGGGGAGCACAGATACGCAGTATTTT.

This clonotype was counted between two and nine times. V gene TRBV9 combines with J gene TRBJ2-3; 8 nucleotides agree with TRBD1. Germline lookup yields CDR1 SGDLS and CDR2 YYNGEE. The CDR3 has 15 amino acids. J was trimmed by 0 bases and V by 2 bases; bases with no gene match: 2. CDR3 coding DNA: TGTGCCAGCAGCGTTCGGACAGGGAGCACAGATACGCAGTATTTT. As protein: CASSVRTGSTDTQYF.

This clonotype was observed a handful of times. In DNA, the CDR3 is TGTGCCAGCAGTTACTCGGGGTTTAACACTGAAGCTTTCTTT. It yields the protein CASSYSGFNTEAFF. The gene calls are TRBV6-2 or TRBV6-3 and TRBJ1-1; D gene unclear. This CDR3 contains 14 residues. CDR1 is MNHEY, CDR2 SVGEGT, per germline. V lost 0 bases, J lost 2 bases, and 7 bases lay in between.

This clonotype has only a few counts. The V gene is TRBV30, the J gene TRBJ2-2; a possible D gene is TRBD2 (6 bases). The CDR3 has 13 amino acids. The germline CDR1 and CDR2 sequences are GTSNPN and SVGIG (reference sequence). Trimming stripped 4 bases from V and 9 bases from J, with 15 bases between. CDR3 DNA: TGTGCCTGGAATGGCGGGAATCCACGGGAGCTGTTTTTT. Translated, it gives CAWNGGNPRELFF.

V is TRBV9 and J is TRBJ2-1; D possibly corresponds to TRBD2 (7 bases). Trimming removed 0 bases from V and 5 bases from J, with 15 bases in between. Germline loops: CDR1 SGDLS, CDR2 YYNGEE. The CDR3 has 16 amino acids. For the CDR3, the DNA is TGTGCCAGCAGCGTAGGGAGGGGGGGATCCGACAATGAGCAGTTCTTC. Amino acids: CASSVGRGGSDNEQFF.

This clonotype was seen a few times. The CDR3 DNA is TGTGCCAGCGGACGGGGGAAGGAGACCCAGTACTTC. Protein: CASGRGKETQYF. V usage is TRBV6-5 and J usage is TRBJ2-5; the D gene is possibly TRBD2 (6 bases). CDR1 and CDR2 (germline): MNHEY, SVGAGI. V lost 8 bases and J lost 5, with 12 bases in between. CDR3 size: 12 residues.